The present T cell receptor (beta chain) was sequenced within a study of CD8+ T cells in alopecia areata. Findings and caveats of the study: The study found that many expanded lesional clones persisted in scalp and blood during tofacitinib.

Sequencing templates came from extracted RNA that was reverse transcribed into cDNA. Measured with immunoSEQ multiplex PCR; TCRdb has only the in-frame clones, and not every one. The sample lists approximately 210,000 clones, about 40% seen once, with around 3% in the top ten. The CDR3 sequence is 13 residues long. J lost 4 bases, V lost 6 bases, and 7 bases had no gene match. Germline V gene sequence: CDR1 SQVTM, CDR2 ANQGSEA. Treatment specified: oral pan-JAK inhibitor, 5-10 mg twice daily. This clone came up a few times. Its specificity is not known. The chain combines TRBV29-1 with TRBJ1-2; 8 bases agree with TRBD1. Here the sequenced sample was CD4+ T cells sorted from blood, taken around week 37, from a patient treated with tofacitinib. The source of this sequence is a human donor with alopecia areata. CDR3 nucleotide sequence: TGCAGCGTCGGACAGGGAAGTAGCTATGGCTACACCTTC. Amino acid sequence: CSVGQGSSYGYTF.